The rows below give T cell receptor beta chains drawn from one sample of a study of long-term antiretroviral therapy in people with HIV. Repertoires were generated with immunoSEQ multiplex PCR, while TCRdb's copy carries only in-frame clones and drops some. This table holds tens of thousands of clones, about 95% found once. The material was unsorted PBMCs, obtained 5.3 years after starting antiretroviral therapy. The receptors stem from a man over 45 with HIV. Both conserved end residues are part of each CDR3. D genes are given only for firm matches. Clone size, where shown, is once, few, many, or a class for clones that have expanded.

TRBD2	-	TRBJ2-3	TRBV7-9	CASQRLAGDSGDTQYF	TGTGCCTCCCAGAGGTTAGCGGGGGATTCGGGAGATACGCAGTATTTT
-	-	TRBJ1-1	TRBV7-6	CASSLPRGGQNTEAFF	TGTGCCAGCAGCTTACCGCGCGGGGGCCAGAACACTGAAGCTTTCTTT
TRBD2	-	TRBJ2-3	TRBV6-6	CASSWGGSGGTDTQYF	TGTGCCAGCAGTTGGGGGGGTAGCGGAGGCACAGATACGCAGTATTTT
-	-	TRBJ2-3	TRBV18	CASSPQGSPFTDTQYF	TGTGCCAGCTCACCTCAGGGATCACCATTCACAGATACGCAGTATTTT
TRBD2	-	TRBJ2-3	TRBV14	CASSQQTSGGQHTQYF	TGTGCCAGCAGCCAACAGACTAGCGGGGGGCAACATACGCAGTATTTT
TRBD1	-	TRBJ2-1	TRBV2	CASGAWDSQGMNEQFF	TGTGCCAGCGGAGCCTGGGACAGCCAGGGCATGAATGAGCAGTTCTTC
TRBD2	-	TRBJ2-7	TRBV27	CASSLSAGTYEQYF	TGTGCCAGCAGTTTATCAGCGGGGACCTACGAGCAGTACTTC
-	-	TRBJ1-5	TRBV27	CASSYGSNQPQHF	TGTGCCAGCAGTTACGGAAGCAATCAGCCCCAGCATTTT
-	-	TRBJ2-3	TRBV9	CASSVATRGPLDTQYF	TGTGCCAGCAGCGTCGCCACACGGGGTCCGCTGGATACGCAGTATTTT
-	-	TRBJ1-5	TRBV2	CATSESVSNQPQHF	TGTGCCACCTCAGAGTCCGTTAGCAATCAGCCCCAGCATTTT
-	few	TRBJ2-3	TRBV20-1	CTSPGPDTQYF	TGCACCAGCCCTGGACCAGATACGCAGTATTTT
-	-	TRBJ2-2	TRBV25-1	CASSESWTGELFF	TGTGCCAGCAGTGAGTCGTGGACCGGGGAGCTGTTTTTT
-	-	TRBJ2-3	TRBV4-1	CASSQDPGVAPDTQYF	TGCGCCAGCAGCCAAGATCCCGGCGTAGCCCCAGATACGCAGTATTTT
-	-	TRBJ2-1	TRBV5-6	CASSLGGPSSYNEQFF	TGTGCCAGCAGCTTGGGGGGGCCAAGCTCCTACAATGAGCAGTTCTTC
TRBD1	-	TRBJ1-1	TRBV14	CASSQAPNRGRNTEAFF	TGTGCCAGCAGCCAAGCACCGAACAGGGGAAGGAACACTGAAGCTTTCTTT
TRBD1	-	TRBJ1-5	TRBV27	CASSLWGRGEQPQHF	TGTGCCAGCAGTTTATGGGGCAGGGGGGAACAGCCCCAGCATTTT
-	once	TRBJ2-7	TRBV27	CASQRAGSSYEQYF	TGTGCCAGCCAACGGGCGGGGAGCTCCTACGAGCAGTACTTC
-	-	TRBJ2-7	TRBV7-2	CASRGDGSYEQYF	TGTGCCAGCAGGGGGGACGGCTCCTACGAGCAGTACTTC
-	-	TRBJ2-1	TRBV18	CASSTGRIDEQFF	TGTGCCAGCTCCACAGGGCGAATTGATGAGCAGTTCTTC
-	once	TRBJ2-2	TRBV7-2	CASSPRSKGGELFF	TGTGCCAGCAGCCCAAGATCTAAGGGCGGGGAGCTGTTTTTT
TRBD1	once	TRBJ2-1	TRBV9	CASSLGQGPYNEQFF	TGTGCCAGCAGCCTGGGACAGGGCCCCTACAATGAGCAGTTCTTC
-	-	TRBJ1-2	TRBV11-2	CASSIGGATYGYTF	TGTGCCAGCAGCATTGGGGGCGCGACCTATGGCTACACCTTC
-	-	TRBJ2-7	TRBV11-2	CASSLTASYEQYF	TGTGCCAGCAGCTTGACGGCTTCCTACGAGCAGTACTTC
TRBD1	-	TRBJ1-2	TRBV11-1	CASSDRDRGPNYGYTF	TGTGCCAGCAGCGACCGGGACAGGGGGCCTAACTATGGCTACACCTTC
TRBD1	-	TRBJ2-1	TRBV9	CASSVGGGQGGHEQFF	TGTGCCAGCAGCGTAGGAGGGGGACAGGGAGGCCATGAGCAGTTCTTC
-	once	TRBJ2-5	TRBV11-2	CASSLGGGRETQYF	TGTGCCAGCAGCTTAGGAGGGGGGCGGGAGACCCAGTACTTC
-	once	TRBJ1-2	TRBV12-5	CASGLQNYGYTF	TGTGCTAGTGGTTTACAGAACTATGGCTACACCTTC
-	-	TRBJ1-5	TRBV28	CASSRRGSNTPYSNQPQHF	TGTGCCAGCAGTAGAAGGGGCAGCAATACACCTTATAGCAATCAGCCCCAGCATTTT
-	-	TRBJ2-3	TRBV7-9	CASSLELETQYF	TGTGCCAGCAGCTTAGAACTAGAAACGCAGTATTTT
-	few	TRBJ1-5	TRBV2	CASSGGHSNQPQHF	TGTGCCAGCAGTGGGGGGCATAGCAATCAGCCCCAGCATTTT
TRBD1	-	TRBJ1-2	TRBV10-1	CASRRQGGRYGYTF	TGCGCCAGCAGGAGACAGGGAGGGAGGTATGGCTACACCTTC
-	-	TRBJ2-7	TRBV7-3	CASSLTGGNEQYF	TGTGCCAGCAGCTTAACGGGGGGTAACGAGCAGTACTTC
TRBD2	-	TRBJ2-7	TRBV7-8	CASSTRTSTYEQYF	TGTGCCAGCAGCACCCGGACTAGCACCTACGAGCAGTACTTC
TRBD1	-	TRBJ2-7	TRBV4-1	CASSLQQGAHGEQYF	TGCGCCAGTAGCCTTCAACAGGGGGCGCACGGCGAGCAGTACTTC
-	-	TRBJ1-1	TRBV6-5	CASSTSTQNTEAFF	TGTGCCAGCAGTACCTCGACCCAGAACACTGAAGCTTTCTTT
TRBD2	once	TRBJ2-1	TRBV5-1	CASSLQAGHYNEQFF	TGCGCCAGCAGCTTGCAAGCGGGGCATTACAATGAGCAGTTCTTC
-	-	TRBJ1-2	TRBV27	CASSLSRRGSNYGYTF	TGTGCCAGCAGTTTATCGAGGAGGGGGTCTAACTATGGCTACACCTTC
-	once	TRBJ2-3	TRBV27	CASSLGGPYTDTQYF	TGTGCCAGCAGTTTAGGGGGTCCCTACACAGATACGCAGTATTTT
-	-	TRBJ2-7	TRBV7-7	CASSLNEGGEQYF	TGTGCCAGCAGCCTCAATGAGGGGGGGGAGCAGTACTTC
-	-	TRBJ2-2	TRBV30	CAWKGIPGELFF	TGTGCCTGGAAGGGAATTCCCGGGGAGCTGTTTTTT
-	-	TRBJ1-2	TRBV6-5	CASSPLQGGGYTF	TGTGCCAGCAGTCCACTCCAGGGAGGTGGCTACACCTTC
TRBD1	-	TRBJ1-6	TRBV11-3	CASSLGGGQGERSYNSPLHF	TGTGCCAGCAGCTTAGGCGGGGGACAGGGGGAAAGGTCCTATAATTCACCCCTCCACTTT
-	-	TRBJ1-2	TRBV25-1	CASSERRTHYGYTF	TGTGCCAGCAGTGAAAGAAGGACACACTATGGCTACACCTTC
TRBD1	-	TRBJ1-3	TRBV7-2	CASSLLDRGPTIYF	TGTGCCAGCAGCTTATTGGACAGGGGGCCCACCATATATTTT
TRBD1	-	TRBJ1-2	TRBV2	CAATPGQGVFGGYTF	TGTGCCGCGACACCGGGACAGGGAGTATTTGGTGGCTACACCTTC
-	-	TRBJ2-3	TRBV29-1	CSVEVFLAGSDTQYF	TGCAGCGTTGAAGTATTTCTGGCAGGGTCAGATACGCAGTATTTT
-	-	TRBJ1-4	TRBV4-3	CASSPGTSTNEKLFF	TGCGCCAGCAGCCCGGGGACCTCGACTAATGAAAAACTGTTTTTT
-	-	TRBJ1-5	TRBV4-3	CASSQDRGQGLQPQHF	TGCGCCAGCAGCCAAGATCGAGGGCAGGGGTTACAGCCCCAGCATTTT
TRBD1	-	TRBJ2-1	TRBV5-6	CASSLLAGQGKGNEQFF	TGTGCCAGCAGCTTGCTTGCAGGACAGGGGAAGGGCAATGAGCAGTTCTTC
TRBD2	-	TRBJ2-7	TRBV4-3	CASSQDRLAGSLSYEQYF	TGCGCCAGCAGCCAAGATCGGCTAGCGGGGAGTCTCTCCTACGAGCAGTACTTC
-	-	TRBJ2-6	TRBV18	CASSPPNLGNSGANVLTF	TGTGCCAGCTCACCACCGAATCTCGGCAACTCTGGGGCCAACGTCCTGACTTTC
-	few	TRBJ2-2	TRBV11-2	CASSLGPPGELFF	TGTGCCAGCAGCTTAGGACCGCCCGGGGAGCTGTTTTTT
-	-	TRBJ2-5	TRBV5-6	CASSLGTGEQYF	TGTGCCAGCAGCTTGGGTACGGGGGAGCAGTACTTC
TRBD1	-	TRBJ2-3	TRBV12-5	CASGSSQGAGDTQYF	TGTGCTAGTGGTTCCTCCCAGGGGGCCGGGGATACGCAGTATTTT
-	once	TRBJ1-6	TRBV28	CASSLLGPGDNSPLHF	TGTGCCAGCAGTTTATTGGGCCCAGGAGATAATTCACCCCTCCACTTT
TRBD2	few	TRBJ2-3	TRBV27	CASSLTAGATDTQYF	TGTGCCAGCAGTTTAACGGCGGGAGCGACAGATACGCAGTATTTT
-	-	TRBJ1-3	TRBV28	CASSPGGIGNTIYF	TGTGCCAGCAGTCCCGGTGGAATTGGAAACACCATATATTTT
-	-	TRBJ1-4	TRBV29-1	CSVGGIGYEKLFF	TGCAGCGTTGGAGGAATCGGGTATGAAAAACTGTTTTTT